The following is a T cell receptor (beta chain) sequence with its context. Only a few counts were recorded for this clone. Its antigen specificity is not known. Base qualities are not at hand, and no much larger clone is one base apart. The data originate from a study of shared clonotypes between healthy human individuals (TCRdb year 2020). General notes on the study: A couple of women and three men aged 18 to 49 years were included in the cohort. For each donor, three plates each were used for CD4 naive and CD4 memory, two plates were used for CD8 naive, and one plate was used for CD8 memory. To estimate repertoire size and how much clonotype sharing occurs between individuals, the study deeply sequenced the blood TCR repertoires of five healthy adults. To increase sequencing depth and limit assay-specific biases, TCR repertoire library preparation and sequencing were carried out by different laboratories using diverse techniques. Leukapheresis yielded between about 0.8 and 9.5 billion PBMCs per donor. Summary of the overall study and its limitations: Compared with non-shared clonotypes, clonotypes shared by all four sorted-subset donors had higher generation probabilities. Pairwise subsampling led to the expectation that sequencing depth would affect the degree of clonotype sharing among donors. The genetic and exposure-history diversity represented was limited by the small number of donors. When a few donors were compared, the shared fraction of clonotypes was 5% to 6.5% for naive CD4, over 3% for naive CD8, 2.3% for memory CD4, and approximately 0.4% for memory CD8. Only blood was sampled, and tissue TCR repertoires likely differ from those in blood. Even with the large sequencing depth, rarefaction of the sorted-subset datasets indicated that sequencing was incomplete. Naive subsets generally had larger estimated clonotype richness than memory subsets.

CDR1 and CDR2, looked up from the germline V gene (reference sequence), are LNHDA and SQIVND. The CDR3 goes from the cysteine to the phenylalanine over 14 residues. Only the CDR3 DNA stays, 42 bases, in frame from base 1. From V the trimming removes 7 bases and from J it removes 5 bases, while the gene matches leave 5 bases of the junction unaccounted for. Using the deep immunoSEQ assay, multiplex PCR amplified TCR CDR3 regions from genomic DNA. Genomic DNA extracted from each cell subset was distributed evenly over all wells of several immunoSEQ 96-well plates, and each plate served as one replicate. For sorted subsets, each replicate PCR was loaded with 200 ng genomic DNA, equivalent to 25,000 to 35,000 T cell genomes. Purified libraries were measured with a Qubit 3.0 fluorometer, size-checked on a Bioanalyzer 2100, and measured again with the KAPA Library Quantification kit. Each immunoSEQ 96-well plate was sequenced on its own single-read 150-cycle Illumina NextSeq 550 flow cell. Under the source paper's analysis protocol: Because the immunoSEQ output held only junctional sequences and lacked quality scores, the filtering could not match the filtering applied to full-length reads. To assign V/J genes and CDR3, sequences were annotated against IMGT germline references using PyIR, a Python wrapper for IgBLAST v1.9. Reads were filtered out if the reads had weak V/J assignments (E-value above 1e-6), no CDR3, stop codons, out-of-frame junctions, or ambiguous translated residues. V3J clonotypes were defined as sequences sharing the same inferred V gene, J gene, and CDR3 amino acid sequence. To compute the percentage overlap between repertoires, the number of shared unique clonotypes was divided by the size of the smaller repertoire. Repertoire richness was assessed with RTK rarefaction, the Chao1 estimator, and Recon v2.1 estimates of unobserved clonotypes. Generation probabilities were computed with OLGA for all TCRbeta clonotypes obtained by the gDNA method from several donors. TCRdb mirrors the immuneACCESS table, restricted to in-frame sequences. Some clones are absent from its copies; in checked studies, under half trace to an unresolved V gene, and the reason for the others is unknown. The DNA was the basis for D and trimming; V, J and clone size are from that table. This sample lists more than 2 million clones; around 95% were detected once. The ten largest account for 1.5% to 2% of the sample.

CD8 naive samples were obtained by positive selection for CCR7 among CD45RO-negative cells, yielding a CD45RA+CCR7+ population from which TemRA cells were excluded. The donors were healthy, HIV-negative adults with no recently reported acute infections or vaccinations. Every donor was a Caucasian adult living in Nashville, Tennessee, USA. After blood collection by leukapheresis, PBMCs were isolated using Ficoll-Histopaque density gradient centrifugation and then cryopreserved in the vapor phase of liquid nitrogen. Purity and quantity of every magnetically sorted T cell population were checked by analytical flow cytometry. From each sorted fraction, genomic DNA was isolated and quantified by UV absorbance on a Nanodrop 2000c.

The source material was naive CD8+ T cells from PBMCs. The label giving this sample's cell subset or site can be read as: CD45RA+CCR7+. In this chain, TRBV19 is recombined with TRBJ2-2; 9 middle bases align to TRBD1. This receptor was taken from a man between 18 and 29 years old in good health. Some clones in this sample may be carry-over from other donors' samples. The CDR3 reads as follows: CASKKQGATGELFF. In nucleotides, the sequence is TGTGCCAGTAAGAAACAGGGGGCTACCGGGGAGCTGTTTTTT.